Below are 16 T cell receptor beta chains sequenced from a single sample in a study of T cells in Graves' hyperthyroidism and ophthalmopathy. It was RNA transcripts that yielded the amplified TCR beta CDR3 regions. The HTBI primer set drove a first-round RT-PCR of the TCR CDR3. Each CDR3 protein is one row after TCRdb ran MiXCR on the multiplex PCR reads. The top ten clones hold 25% to 30% of a sample with under 500,000 distinct CDR3 sequences, 11% to 15% of them seen once. Input material: blood. The receptor set was obtained from a man aged 45-60 years with Graves' ophthalmopathy.

This chain connects TRBV7-8 to TRBJ2-4; 16 positions agree with TRBD2. With 4 bases clipped from V and 0 bases from J, the junction kept 3 bases outside the gene matches. The CDR3 consists of 18 residues. Germline lookup yields CDR1 SGHVS and CDR2 FQNEAQ. The CDR3 DNA sequence: TGTGCCAGCAGCTCGGGACTAGCGGGAGGGGAAGCCAAAAACATTCAGTACTTC. This codes for CASSSGLAGGEAKNIQYF.

This clonotype was observed at least ten times. The rearrangement links TRBV11-2 to TRBJ2-1; 9 bases line up with TRBD2. This CDR3 has 15 amino acids. Unmatched junction bases numbered 12, after V lost 5 bases and J lost 10 bases. Germline CDR1 and CDR2: SGHAT and FQNNGV. CDR3 region: CASSPAPGLAWEQFF. The CDR3 DNA reads TGTGCCAGCAGCCCCGCGCCGGGACTAGCTTGGGAGCAGTTCTTC.

The rearrangement uses TRBV12-3 or TRBV12-4 and TRBJ1-1; the D gene is possibly TRBD1 (6 bases). The CDR3 spans 13 residues. Trimming stripped 3 bases from V and 5 bases from J, with 10 bases between. CDR3 sequence reads: CASSLGGPTEAFF. CDR3 sequence (DNA): TGTGCCAGCAGTTTGGGGGGCCCTACTGAAGCTTTCTTT.

The table lists this clonotype with many counts. The chain uses TRBV20-1 and TRBJ1-1, with D uncertain. The length of the CDR3 is 14 residues. Germline CDR1 is DFQATT and CDR2 is SNEGSKA (reference sequence). Trimming cost V 3 bases and J 4 bases, with 15 bases left between them. This CDR3 reads CSARRERRGTEAFF. Written as DNA, the CDR3 is TGCAGTGCTAGGCGTGAGAGACGGGGCACTGAAGCTTTCTTT.

This clonotype was picked up many times. V usage is TRBV2 and J usage is TRBJ2-1, with 7 bases matching TRBD1. The V segment lost 11 bases and the J segment 0 bases; nucleotides outside the gene matches: 7. The CDR3 is 14 residues long. Germline loops: CDR1 SNHLY, CDR2 FYNNEI. CDR3 amino acids: CADKQGSSYNEQFF. The CDR3 DNA is TGTGCCGACAAACAGGGGAGCTCCTACAATGAGCAGTTCTTC.

This clonotype occurred many times. The chain carries TRBV29-1 and TRBJ2-3; 12 nucleotides line up with TRBD1. The V and J ends lost 1 base and 6 bases, in that order; junction bases with no gene match: 11. Germline loops: CDR1 SQVTM, CDR2 ANQGSEA. This CDR3 region has 17 residues. The CDR3 nucleotides are TGCAGCGTTGAAGTGGAGGGGACAGGGGGCCTGTGGGATACGCAGTATTTT. As protein: CSVEVEGTGGLWDTQYF.

There are many counts of this clonotype. The chain links TRBV15 to TRBJ2-2, with 9 bases identical to TRBD1. Germline V gene data show CDR1 as LNHNV and CDR2 as YYDKDF (reference sequence). V shed 0 bases and J 4 bases; nucleotides not matched to a gene: 0. The CDR3 loop spans 15 amino acids. This CDR3 reads CATSRETGGTGELFF. The CDR3 bases are TGTGCCACCAGCAGAGAGACAGGGGGCACCGGGGAGCTGTTTTTT. Variable domain in full (rest from reference TRBV15 and TRBJ2-2): DAMVIQNPRYQVTQFGKPVTLSCSQTLNHNVMYWYQQKSSQAPKLLFHYYDKDFNNEADTPDNFQSRRPNTSFCFLDIRSPGLGDTAMYLCATSRETGGTGELFFGEGSRLTVL.

In its sample, this clonotype was seen a few times. The V and J genes are TRBV7-9 and TRBJ2-7, with 8 bases identical to TRBD1. The CDR3 covers 15 residues. Germline values: CDR1 SEHNR, CDR2 FQNEAQ (reference sequence). V gave up 4 bases and J gave up 0 bases; unmatched junction bases: 5. The CDR3 region has the DNA TGTGCCAGCAGCTCAGGGGACAGGCTCTCCTACGAGCAGTACTTC. Its protein is CASSSGDRLSYEQYF.

This clonotype showed up many times. The rearrangement joins TRBV30 to TRBJ2-7, with D perhaps given as TRBD1 or TRBD2 (5 bases each). Trimming shortened V by 2 bases and J by 3 bases, and 11 bases separated the two germline ends. The CDR3 length is 13 residues. Germline loops: CDR1 GTSNPN, CDR2 SVGIG (reference sequence). In DNA form, the CDR3 reads TGTGCCTGGAGTTTGGGGACGGGCTACGAGCAGTACTTC. It codes for CAWSLGTGYEQYF.

Ten or more counts support this clonotype. V is TRBV5-1 and J is TRBJ2-7; D is unclear. The V end lost 4 bases, the J end lost 2 bases, and 10 bases lay between the germline ends. Germline CDR1 is SGHRS and CDR2 is YFSETQ. This CDR3 spans 13 amino acids. The CDR3, as DNA: TGCGCCAGCAGCCCGGCACTCACCTACGAGCAGTACTTC. Amino acid sequence: CASSPALTYEQYF.

This clonotype was seen a few times. This chain joins TRBV19 and TRBJ1-5; D remains ambiguous. Germline lookup yields CDR1 LNHDA and CDR2 SQIVND (reference sequence). V was pared by 10 bases and J by 9 bases, with 19 bases between. The CDR3 length is 13 residues. Written as DNA, the CDR3 is TGTGCCACCCAGATCGGGGTCGAGGGGCCCCAGCATTTT. It codes for CATQIGVEGPQHF.

Ten or more counts support this clonotype. This rearrangement joins TRBV6-2 or TRBV6-3 to TRBJ1-1, with a tentative D call TRBD1 (6 bases). The CDR3 is made up of 14 amino acids. CDR1 and CDR2 from the germline V gene are MNHEY and SVGEGT. The ends were cut back, 2 bases at V and 7 bases at J, with 14 bases in the middle. The CDR3 coding sequence is TGTGCCAGCAGTTACCCCTTCGGACAGATTGAAGCTTTCTTT. Protein product: CASSYPFGQIEAFF.

The chain joins TRBV11-1 to TRBJ2-5; 9 nucleotides line up with TRBD1. CDR1 is SGHAT, CDR2 FQDESV, per germline (reference sequence). This CDR3 has 19 amino acids. Germline trimming cut 5 bases from V and 4 bases from J; bases unmatched to any gene: 20. Here the CDR3 reads CASSPQFAPGTGMRETQYF. The CDR3, as DNA: TGTGCCAGCAGCCCACAATTCGCCCCAGGGACAGGGATGAGAGAGACCCAGTACTTC.

The V and J genes are TRBV18 and TRBJ1-5; D is undetermined. From germline, CDR1 is KGHSH and CDR2 LQKENI. The CDR3 covers 14 residues. V was shortened by 6 bases and J by 6 bases, with 15 bases between the two germline ends. CDR3 in amino acids: CASSPFEGLQPQHF. As DNA, the CDR3 is TGTGCCAGCTCGCCATTCGAGGGTCTTCAGCCCCAGCATTTT.

The chain joins TRBV6-9 to TRBJ2-7; 9 nucleotides line up with TRBD1. V dropped 2 bases and J dropped 6; count of bases not matched to a gene: 5. Germline lookup yields CDR1 MNHGY and CDR2 SVAAGI. The CDR3 has 14 residues. This chain's CDR3 is CASSYGQGSGEQYF. CDR3 DNA: TGTGCCAGCAGTTATGGACAGGGGTCCGGCGAGCAGTACTTC.

The chain employs TRBV15 and TRBJ1-1; D gene unclear. V dropped 2 bases and J dropped 0 bases, with 7 bases sitting between them. CDR1 and CDR2 from the germline V gene are LNHNV and YYDKDF (reference sequence). The CDR3 contains 14 residues. The CDR3 region is CATSRQEMNTEAFF. In DNA, the CDR3 is TGTGCCACCAGCAGACAGGAGATGAACACTGAAGCTTTCTTT.